This TCR beta chain was obtained from a study of OX40 agonist ivuxolimab in advanced cancers. Across the study: Hepatocellular carcinoma, melanoma, renal cell or head and neck cancer occurred in dose-escalation patients.

Generated by immunoSEQ multiplex PCR, the TCRdb table keeps only in-frame clones and is missing some. The table records some 58,000 clones, around 87% of them present only once. CDR3 length: 13 residues. Germline-derived CDR1 and CDR2 are SGHRS and YFSETQ. The V gene lost 3 bases and the J gene lost 6 bases, with 13 bases spanning the gap. Sequences were derived from CD4+ or CD8+ T cells sorted from blood, sampled in a trial of the OX40 agonist ivuxolimab. This chain links TRBV5-1 with TRBJ2-7; no reliable D call. This receptor was identified in an adult with an advanced solid tumor such as melanoma, head and neck, liver or kidney cancer. The CDR3 region has the DNA TGCGCCAGCAGCTGGTGGGGTGGAGCCGAGCAGTACTTC. This codes for CASSWWGGAEQYF. The full variable domain, its missing parts supplied by reference TRBV5-1 and TRBJ2-7, is KAGVTQTPRYLIKTRGQQVTLSCSPISGHRSVSWYQQTPGQGLQFLFEYFSETQRNKGNFPGRFSGRQFSNSRSEMNVSTLELGDSALYLCASSWWGGAEQYFGPGTRLTVT.